What follows is one T cell receptor (beta chain) and its context. Its target is not known. Germline loops: CDR1 MNHEY, CDR2 SMNVEV (reference sequence). V lost 1 base and J lost 4, with 11 bases in between. The CDR3 has 14 residues. This entry is derived from a study of graft-versus-host responses after intestinal transplantation. Study overall: The recipients all started with anti-thymocyte globulin induction and then took tacrolimus and steroids for 3 to 4 years.

Sequencing was performed with immunoSEQ multiplex PCR; in TCRdb, only in-frame clones are kept and a portion is missing. The sample holds approximately 92,000 clones, about 93% seen once. Points from the study as a whole: Levels of circulating GvH clones at their peak were associated with early post-transplant HvG declines. Detection of GvH clones occurred in recipient marrow, and some had their first appearance in ileum or blood. Graft-versus-host to host-versus-graft clonal ratios in allografts were high in patients with graft-donor T cell macrochimerism.

The receptor was isolated from a human donor who received an intestinal transplant. The specimen was unstimulated CD8+ T cells sorted from spleen or lymph node cells, collected before intestinal transplant. The chain links TRBV27 to TRBJ2-7; D not certain. CDR3 nucleotide sequence: TGTGCCAGCAGTTTATACAAGGCTGGGTACGAGCAGTACTTC. Amino acids: CASSLYKAGYEQYF.